These 21 T cell receptor beta chains were all obtained from the same sample, sequenced in a study of T cell repertoires in cytomegalovirus infection. TCRdb recomputed calls from the reads with MiXCR, one row per CDR3 protein. This table holds hundreds of thousands of distinct CDR3 sequences, 9.6% found once. The sequenced material came from PBMCs. These TCRs come from a human donor in good health (CMV status not recorded). Some clones in this sample may be carry-over from other donors' samples.

This clonotype was counted between two and nine times. V and J are TRBV5-1 and TRBJ2-5; D remains unclear. V was pared by 6 bases and J by 1 base, with 10 bases between. Germline loops: CDR1 SGHRS, CDR2 YFSETQ. The CDR3 totals 13 residues. The CDR3, as DNA: TGCGCCAGCAAAGACGACATCCAAGAGACCCAGTACTTC. Protein sequence: CASKDDIQETQYF.

This clonotype was observed many times. The chain uses TRBV7-9 and TRBJ2-1; 9 bases map to TRBD1. V trimming: 5 bases; J trimming: 6 bases; junction bases outside the gene matches: 14. Per the germline V gene, CDR1 is SEHNR and CDR2 is FQNEAQ (reference sequence). This CDR3 is 17 amino acids long. The DNA of the CDR3 is TGTGCCAGCAGCAAGGGACAGGGACAAGGTAGAAGCAATGAGCAGTTCTTC. This codes for CASSKGQGQGRSNEQFF.

This clonotype was picked up one time. The rearrangement uses TRBV25-1 and TRBJ2-7; possible D gene TRBD1, 6 bases. Trimming cost V 3 bases and J 2 bases, with 8 bases left between them. Germline values: CDR1 MGHDK, CDR2 SYGVNS. The CDR3 length is 13 residues. The CDR3 DNA reads as TGTGCCAGCAGTGATCCAGGGGCCTACGAGCAGTACTTC. Protein sequence: CASSDPGAYEQYF.

This clonotype was counted at least ten times. This chain joins TRBV9 and TRBJ1-1; 12 nucleotides agree with TRBD1. V was clipped by 4 bases and J by 1 base; unmatched bases: 17. CDR1 and CDR2 (germline): SGDLS, YYNGEE. This CDR3 contains 20 residues. DNA of the CDR3: TGTGCCAGCAGCCCAACTCCTCTACCGGGACAGGGGGCGGGGAACACTGAAGCTTTCTTT. Translation: CASSPTPLPGQGAGNTEAFF.

There are many counts of this clonotype. The chain links TRBV6-5 to TRBJ2-5; no firm D call. The CDR3 runs 14 residues. The germline V gene encodes CDR1 MNHEY and CDR2 SVGAGI. V was cut by 4 bases and J by 2 bases, with 11 bases left in between. The CDR3 region has the DNA TGTGCCAGCAGTTCCAGGACGGTTCAAGAGACCCAGTACTTC. Protein product: CASSSRTVQETQYF.

This clonotype was detected many times. V and J are TRBV12-3 or TRBV12-4 and TRBJ1-2; D might be TRBD1 (5 bases). V was shortened by 4 bases and J by 7 bases, with 10 bases between the two germline ends. There are 12 residues in the CDR3. CDR3 sequence reads: CASSSPQGGYTF. The CDR3 DNA is TGTGCCAGCAGTTCTCCCCAGGGTGGCTACACCTTC.

This clonotype was seen at least ten times. V usage is TRBV6-5 and J usage is TRBJ2-3; 8 bases are a match to TRBD1. The CDR3 consists of 16 residues. Losses at the gene ends were 2 bases for V and 0 bases for J; bases not matched to a gene: 4. Germline V CDR1 and CDR2: MNHEY, SVGAGI. In DNA, the CDR3 is TGTGCCAGCAGTTACCAGGGGGCCCTAAGCACAGATACGCAGTATTTT. It encodes CASSYQGALSTDTQYF.

This clonotype was picked up many times. The rearrangement links TRBV6-2 or TRBV6-3 to TRBJ2-1; D gene ambiguous. Germline lookup yields CDR1 MNHEY and CDR2 SVGEGT. V was shortened by 6 bases and J by 5 bases, with 14 bases between the two germline ends. There are 14 residues in the CDR3. The CDR3 nucleotides read TGTGCCAGCAGCGGCGACACCTTGAACAATGAGCAGTTCTTC. This codes for CASSGDTLNNEQFF.

In its sample, this clonotype was seen many times. V and J are TRBV7-9 and TRBJ2-5; D is possibly TRBD2 (5 bases). CDR1 SEHNR and CDR2 FQNEAQ come from the germline V gene (reference sequence). The CDR3 has 15 residues. Trimming removed 1 base from V and 2 bases from J, with 11 bases in between. The CDR3, as DNA: TGTGCCAGCAGCTTAGGACTGACGGGACAAGAGACCCAGTACTTC. Protein sequence: CASSLGLTGQETQYF.

This clonotype was seen many times. The gene calls are TRBV7-9 and TRBJ1-4; 9 bases fit TRBD1. This CDR3 has 15 amino acids. J was trimmed by 3 bases and V by 5 bases; bases with no gene match: 4. Looked up from germline, CDR1 is SEHNR and CDR2 is FQNEAQ (reference sequence). The CDR3 sequence: CASSTRQGANEKLFF. In DNA form, the CDR3 reads TGTGCCAGCAGCACGCGACAGGGGGCTAATGAAAAACTGTTTTTT.

This clonotype was counted between two and nine times. The CDR3 DNA sequence: TGCGCCAGCAGCCAACCCCGGGGGGGCGCGAGGACTGAAGCTTTCTTT. Its translation: CASSQPRGGARTEAFF. The chain carries TRBV4-1 and TRBJ1-1; possibly TRBD1 for D (6 bases). The CDR3 runs 16 residues. Germline CDR1 MGHRA, CDR2 YSYEKL. V shed 2 bases and J shed 5 bases, with 18 bases lying between them.

Concerning this clonotype itself: One base away lies a much larger clone, so this may be a sequencing read error. This chain joins TRBV5-1 and TRBJ2-5; weak D call: TRBD2 (6 bases). CDR3 size: 16 residues. Germline values: CDR1 SGHRS, CDR2 YFSETQ. DNA of the CDR3: TGCTCCAGCAGCTCCTTTGGCGGGACTCTCTACGAGACCCAGTACTTC. This translates into CSSSSFGGTLYETQYF.

This clonotype was recorded at least ten times. Compared with germline, one end of the junction differs, possibly owing to a read error. The chain combines TRBV7-3 with TRBJ1-1; TRBD1 aligns across 10 bases. CDR1 is SGHTA and CDR2 is FQGTGA in the germline V gene. This CDR3 is 13 amino acids long. The CDR3 is CASSLTGTGDAFF. The CDR3, as DNA: TGTGCCAGCAGTTTAACCGGGACAGGGGATGCTTTCTTT.

This clonotype was detected many times. The chain combines TRBV10-3 with TRBJ1-2; D remains ambiguous. This CDR3 spans 17 amino acids. V was clipped by 7 bases and J by 3 bases, with 24 bases between them. Germline lookup yields CDR1 ENHRY and CDR2 SYGVKD. The CDR3 spells CAITRGTSEKEHYGYTF. The CDR3, as DNA: TGTGCCATCACTAGAGGTACGAGTGAAAAAGAACACTATGGCTACACCTTC.

The V call is TRBV5-1, the J call TRBJ2-7; 7 positions agree with TRBD2. V shed 5 bases and J 5 bases; nucleotides not matched to a gene: 7. Germline CDR1 reads SGHRS; CDR2 reads YFSETQ. The CDR3 covers 13 residues. The CDR3 DNA reads TGCGCCAGCAGTTATTCGGGGACTAACGAGCAGTACTTC. This translates into CASSYSGTNEQYF. The variable domain in full, completed from reference TRBV5-1 and TRBJ2-7, reads KAGVTQTPRYLIKTRGQQVTLSCSPISGHRSVSWYQQTPGQGLQFLFEYFSETQRNKGNFPGRFSGRQFSNSRSEMNVSTLELGDSALYLCASSYSGTNEQYFGPGTRLTVT.

This clonotype was seen ten or more times. The V gene is TRBV14, the J gene TRBJ2-1; the match to TRBD2 covers 8 bases. In germline, CDR1 is SGHDN, CDR2 FVKESK. The CDR3 has 19 amino acids. V lost 0 bases and J lost 0; bases outside the gene matches: 10. As DNA, the CDR3 is TGTGCCAGCAGCCAAGAGGAACGTCGCGGGGGGTTCTCCTACAATGAGCAGTTCTTC. Translated: CASSQEERRGGFSYNEQFF.

This clonotype was seen many times. The J gene is TRBJ2-1, the V gene TRBV6-5; perhaps TRBD1 as D (7 bases). Germline V gene data show CDR1 as MNHEY and CDR2 as SVGAGI. CDR3 length: 14 amino acids. V lost 2 bases and J 9 bases, leaving 14 bases between the germline ends. CDR3 amino acids: CASSYGGTAGEQFF. In DNA, the CDR3 is TGTGCCAGCAGTTACGGCGGGACAGCTGGTGAGCAGTTCTTC.

This clonotype was picked up many times. The chain carries TRBV7-8 and TRBJ2-3; D is tentatively TRBD1 or TRBD2 (6 bases each). Germline values: CDR1 SGHVS, CDR2 FQNEAQ. This CDR3 has 14 residues. The V end was cut by 4 bases, the J end by 3 bases, with 11 bases between. As DNA, the CDR3 is TGTGCCAGCAGCTCGGAGGGGGTGACAGATACGCAGTATTTT. It yields the protein CASSSEGVTDTQYF.

This clonotype was observed at least ten times. The chain uses TRBV29-1 and TRBJ1-1; 7 nucleotides line up with TRBD1. CDR3 length equals 15 residues. Trimming removed 6 bases from V and 4 bases from J; junction bases left unmatched: 14. Germline CDR1 reads SQVTM; CDR2 reads ANQGSEA. The CDR3 region has the DNA TGCAGCGTAGCGACAGGGAATTCGGTTGGCACTGAAGCTTTCTTT. Its translation: CSVATGNSVGTEAFF.

This clonotype was detected many times. The chain joins TRBV20-1 to TRBJ1-5; D perhaps matches TRBD1 (5 bases). The length of the CDR3 is 15 residues. Germline CDR1 DFQATT, CDR2 SNEGSKA (reference sequence). The V and J ends lost 5 bases and 0 bases respectively, with 14 bases between them. The CDR3, as DNA: TGCAGTGCTGCATCTCAGGGAGGTAGCAATCAGCCCCAGCATTTT. Translating gives CSAASQGGSNQPQHF.

This clonotype came up many times. V gene TRBV6-2 or TRBV6-3 combines with J gene TRBJ2-7, with D possibly being TRBD1 (6 bases). Germline V gives CDR1 MNHEY, CDR2 SVGEGT. V lost 7 bases and J 9 bases, leaving 13 bases between the germline ends. This CDR3 has 11 amino acids. The DNA for the CDR3 is TGTGCCAGCACAGGGGAGATACGGCAGTACGTC. It is translated as CASTGEIRQYV.